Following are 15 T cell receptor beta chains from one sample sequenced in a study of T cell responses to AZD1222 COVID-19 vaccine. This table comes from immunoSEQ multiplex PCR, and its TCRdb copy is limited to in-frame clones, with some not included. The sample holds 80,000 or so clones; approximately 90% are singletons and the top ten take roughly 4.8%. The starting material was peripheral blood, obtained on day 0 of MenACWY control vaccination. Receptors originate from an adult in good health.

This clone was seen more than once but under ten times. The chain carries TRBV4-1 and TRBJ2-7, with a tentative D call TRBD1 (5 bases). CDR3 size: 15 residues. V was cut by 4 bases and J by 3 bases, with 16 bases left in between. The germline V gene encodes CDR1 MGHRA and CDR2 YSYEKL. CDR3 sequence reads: CASSPRIDRDYEQYF. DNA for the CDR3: TGCGCCAGCAGCCCACGAATAGACAGAGACTACGAGCAGTACTTC.

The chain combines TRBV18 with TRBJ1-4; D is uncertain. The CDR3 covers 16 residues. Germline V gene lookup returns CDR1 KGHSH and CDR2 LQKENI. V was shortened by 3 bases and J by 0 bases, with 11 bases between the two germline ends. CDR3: CASSPFDPATNEKLFF. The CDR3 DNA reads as TGTGCCAGCTCACCGTTTGACCCAGCAACTAATGAAAAACTGTTTTTT.

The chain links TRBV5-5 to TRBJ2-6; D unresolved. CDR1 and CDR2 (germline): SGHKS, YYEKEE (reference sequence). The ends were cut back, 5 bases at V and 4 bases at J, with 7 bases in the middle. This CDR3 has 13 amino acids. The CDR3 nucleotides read TGTGCCAGCAGAAGTGAGGGGGCCAACGTCCTGACTTTC. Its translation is CASRSEGANVLTF.

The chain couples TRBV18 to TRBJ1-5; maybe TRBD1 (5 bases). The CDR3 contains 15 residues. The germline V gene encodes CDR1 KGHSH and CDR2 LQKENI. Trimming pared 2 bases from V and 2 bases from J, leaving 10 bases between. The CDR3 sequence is CASSPAGFRNQPQHF. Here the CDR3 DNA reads TGTGCCAGCTCACCAGCAGGGTTTCGCAATCAGCCCCAGCATTTT. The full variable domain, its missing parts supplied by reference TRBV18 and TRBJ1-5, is NAGVMQNPRHLVRRRGQEARLRCSPMKGHSHVYWYRQLPEEGLKFMVYLQKENIIDESGMPKERFSAEFPKEGPSILRIQQVVRGDSAAYFCASSPAGFRNQPQHFGDGTRLSIL.

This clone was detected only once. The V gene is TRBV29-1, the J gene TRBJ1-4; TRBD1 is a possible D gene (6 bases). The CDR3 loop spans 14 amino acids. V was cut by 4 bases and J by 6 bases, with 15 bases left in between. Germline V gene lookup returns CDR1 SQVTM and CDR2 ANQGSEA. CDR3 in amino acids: CSVVGGVSDEKLFF. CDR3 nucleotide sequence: TGCAGCGTTGTTGGGGGCGTATCGGATGAAAAACTGTTTTTT.

CDR3 sequence reads: CASRQGPSGNTIYF. CDR3 DNA: TGTGCCAGCAGACAGGGCCCTTCTGGAAACACCATATATTTT. This chain connects TRBV7-2 to TRBJ1-3; TRBD1 might be the D (6 bases). The CDR3 contains 14 residues. The germline V gene has CDR1 SGHTA and CDR2 FQGNSA. With 6 bases removed from V and 1 base from J, the gap between germline ends came to 10 bases. Full variable domain (rest looked up from reference TRBV7-2 and TRBJ1-3): GAGVSQSPSNKVTEKGKDVELRCDPISGHTALYWYRQSLGQGLEFLIYFQGNSAPDKSGLPSDRFSAERTGGSVSTLTIQRTQQEDSAVYLCASRQGPSGNTIYFGEGSWLTVV.

The chain's CDR3 is CASSQGPAPQYF. The DNA of the CDR3 is TGCGCCAGCAGCCAAGGGCCGGCCCCCCAGTACTTC. J is TRBJ2-5 and V is TRBV4-1, with D unresolved. Between the trimmed V and J ends, which lost 1 base and 9 bases, there was a span of 9 bases. Germline CDR1 MGHRA, CDR2 YSYEKL. The CDR3 is 12 amino acids.

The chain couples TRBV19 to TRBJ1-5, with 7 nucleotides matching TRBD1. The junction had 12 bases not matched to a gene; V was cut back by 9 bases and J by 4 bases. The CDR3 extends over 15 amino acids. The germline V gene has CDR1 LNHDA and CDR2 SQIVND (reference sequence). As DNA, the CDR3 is TGTGCCAGCGTTTCCAGGGGGATGTTAAATCAGCCCCAGCATTTT. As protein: CASVSRGMLNQPQHF. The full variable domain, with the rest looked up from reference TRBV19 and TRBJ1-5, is DGGITQSPKYLFRKEGQNVTLSCEQNLNHDAMYWYRQDPGQGLRLIYYSQIVNDFQKGDIAEGYSVSREKKESFPLTVTSAQKNPTAFYLCASVSRGMLNQPQHFGDGTRLSIL.

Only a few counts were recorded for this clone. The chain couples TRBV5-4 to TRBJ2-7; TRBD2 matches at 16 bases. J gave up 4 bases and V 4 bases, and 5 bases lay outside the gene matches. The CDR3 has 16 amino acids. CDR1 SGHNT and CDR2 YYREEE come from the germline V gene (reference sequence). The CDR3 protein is CASSGTSGRAGYEQYF. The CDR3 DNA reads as TGTGCCAGCAGCGGGACTAGCGGGAGGGCCGGGTACGAGCAGTACTTC.

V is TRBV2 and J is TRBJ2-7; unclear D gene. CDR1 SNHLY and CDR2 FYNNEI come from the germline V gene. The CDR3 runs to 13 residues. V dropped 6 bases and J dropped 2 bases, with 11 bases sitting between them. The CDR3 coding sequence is TGTGCCAGCAGGACCCCTGGAACCTACGAGCAGTACTTC. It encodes CASRTPGTYEQYF.

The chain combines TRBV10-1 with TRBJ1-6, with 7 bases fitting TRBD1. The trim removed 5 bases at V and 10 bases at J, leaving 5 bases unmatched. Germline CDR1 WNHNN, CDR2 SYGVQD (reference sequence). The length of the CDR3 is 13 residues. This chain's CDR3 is CASSTGERSPLHF. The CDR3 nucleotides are TGCGCCAGCAGTACAGGGGAAAGATCACCCCTCCACTTT.

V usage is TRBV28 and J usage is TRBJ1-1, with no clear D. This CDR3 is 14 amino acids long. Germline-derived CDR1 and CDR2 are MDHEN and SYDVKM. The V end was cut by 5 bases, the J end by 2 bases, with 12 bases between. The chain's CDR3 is CASSGSPRNTEAFF. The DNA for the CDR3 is TGTGCCAGCAGTGGGTCCCCCCGAAACACTGAAGCTTTCTTT.

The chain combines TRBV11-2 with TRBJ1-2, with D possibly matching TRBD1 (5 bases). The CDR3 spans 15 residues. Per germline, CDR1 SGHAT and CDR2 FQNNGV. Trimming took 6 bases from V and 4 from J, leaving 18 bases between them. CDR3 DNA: TGTGCCAGCAGTGGTAGCGGGGACGGCAGCTATGGCTACACCTTC. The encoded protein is CASSGSGDGSYGYTF.

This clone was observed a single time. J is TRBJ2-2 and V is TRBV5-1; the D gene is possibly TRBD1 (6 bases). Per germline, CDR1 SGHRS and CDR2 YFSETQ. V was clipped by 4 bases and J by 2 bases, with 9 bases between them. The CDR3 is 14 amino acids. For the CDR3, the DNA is TGCGCCAGCAGCACGGGACACAACACCGGGGAGCTGTTTTTT. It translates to CASSTGHNTGELFF.

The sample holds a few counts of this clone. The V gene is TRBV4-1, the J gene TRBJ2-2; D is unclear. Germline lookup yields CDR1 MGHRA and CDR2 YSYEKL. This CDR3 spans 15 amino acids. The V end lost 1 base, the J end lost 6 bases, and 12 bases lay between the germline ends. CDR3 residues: CASSQVATEAGELFF. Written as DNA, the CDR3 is TGCGCCAGCAGCCAAGTAGCCACGGAAGCCGGGGAGCTGTTTTTT.